A selection of T cell receptor beta chains follows, all from one sample in a study of blood T cell repertoires in COVID-19. The repertoire was sequenced with immunoSEQ multiplex PCR; TCRdb's copy has only in-frame clones and lacks some. The sample shows around 72,000 clones, 82% of them seen only once. Specimen: peripheral blood. The receptors shown here come from a human donor in a cohort sampled during active COVID-19. Both conserved end residues are part of each CDR3. The order of the fields is J gene, D gene, clone size, V gene, CDR3 protein, CDR3 DNA. The D gene is left open where the match is weak. Part of the rows lack a size; the others show once, few, many or a class for expanded clones.

j_call: TRBJ2-5; d_call: TRBD1; clone_size: NA; v_call: TRBV5-6; cdr3_aa: CASSPSDRGQETQYF; cdr3_nt: TGTGCCAGCAGCCCGTCCGACAGGGGTCAAGAGACCCAGTACTTC
j_call: TRBJ1-5; d_call: NA; clone_size: NA; v_call: TRBV10-3; cdr3_aa: CAIGGGNSNQPQHF; cdr3_nt: TGTGCCATCGGGGGGGGAAATAGCAATCAGCCCCAGCATTTT
j_call: TRBJ1-1; d_call: NA; clone_size: NA; v_call: TRBV6-2/TRBV6-3; cdr3_aa: CASSYGGVTEAFF; cdr3_nt: TGTGCCAGCAGTTACGGAGGGGTCACTGAAGCTTTCTTT
j_call: TRBJ2-7; d_call: NA; clone_size: NA; v_call: TRBV6-5; cdr3_aa: CASRRGYEQYF; cdr3_nt: TGTGCCAGCAGAAGGGGATACGAGCAGTACTTC
j_call: TRBJ1-1; d_call: TRBD1; clone_size: NA; v_call: TRBV19; cdr3_aa: CASIRTGLNTEAFF; cdr3_nt: TGTGCCAGTATACGGACAGGACTAAACACTGAAGCTTTCTTT
j_call: TRBJ2-7; d_call: NA; clone_size: NA; v_call: TRBV23-1; cdr3_aa: CASSQSRCRVRVEQYF; cdr3_nt: TGCGCCAGCAGTCAATCGAGATGTCGCGTACGTGTCGAGCAGTACTTC
j_call: TRBJ2-1; d_call: NA; clone_size: NA; v_call: TRBV1; cdr3_aa: CTSSQDRGYNEQFF; cdr3_nt: TGCACCAGCAGCCAAGATAGGGGTTACAATGAGCAGTTCTTC
j_call: TRBJ2-7; d_call: TRBD2; clone_size: NA; v_call: TRBV3-1/TRBV3-2; cdr3_aa: CASSQDAGTNSYEQYF; cdr3_nt: TGTGCCAGCAGCCAAGACGCGGGGACTAACTCCTACGAGCAGTACTTC
j_call: TRBJ1-6; d_call: NA; clone_size: NA; v_call: TRBV10-3; cdr3_aa: CAITRGFNSPLHF; cdr3_nt: TGTGCCATCACCCGGGGTTTTAATTCACCCCTCCACTTT
j_call: TRBJ1-4; d_call: NA; clone_size: NA; v_call: TRBV5-6; cdr3_aa: CASSLGAHRDEKLFF; cdr3_nt: TGTGCCAGCAGCTTGGGTGCTCATCGGGATGAAAAACTGTTTTTT
j_call: TRBJ1-1; d_call: NA; clone_size: few; v_call: TRBV7-2; cdr3_aa: CASSLGLLGLGTEAFF; cdr3_nt: TGTGCCAGCAGCTTAGGACTACTGGGGTTGGGGACTGAAGCTTTCTTT
j_call: TRBJ2-7; d_call: TRBD2; clone_size: NA; v_call: TRBV10-1; cdr3_aa: CASRPGTSGPEQYF; cdr3_nt: TGCGCCAGCAGGCCCGGGACTAGCGGGCCCGAGCAGTACTTC
j_call: TRBJ2-7; d_call: NA; clone_size: NA; v_call: TRBV11-2; cdr3_aa: CASSLAPSSIQYEQYF; cdr3_nt: TGTGCCAGCAGCTTAGCTCCGTCCAGTATCCAATACGAGCAGTACTTC
j_call: TRBJ1-5; d_call: NA; clone_size: NA; v_call: TRBV15; cdr3_aa: CATSRDYLVSIIRSQPQHF; cdr3_nt: TGTGCCACCAGCAGAGATTATCTAGTGTCCATCATAAGGAGTCAGCCCCAGCATTTT
j_call: TRBJ1-1; d_call: NA; clone_size: NA; v_call: TRBV18; cdr3_aa: CASSPPAGRSEAFF; cdr3_nt: TGTGCCAGCTCACCACCGGCGGGTAGGTCTGAAGCTTTCTTT
j_call: TRBJ1-1; d_call: NA; clone_size: once; v_call: TRBV19; cdr3_aa: CASRKGGTEAFF; cdr3_nt: TGTGCCAGTCGGAAAGGCGGGACTGAAGCTTTCTTT
j_call: TRBJ1-3; d_call: NA; clone_size: few; v_call: TRBV5-6; cdr3_aa: CASTLDRTGNTIYF; cdr3_nt: TGTGCCAGCACCCTCGACAGAACTGGAAACACCATATATTTT
j_call: TRBJ2-7; d_call: NA; clone_size: NA; v_call: TRBV7-2; cdr3_aa: CASSLGPGNSYEQYF; cdr3_nt: TGTGCCAGCAGCTTAGGCCCCGGGAACTCCTACGAGCAGTACTTC
j_call: TRBJ2-5; d_call: NA; clone_size: NA; v_call: TRBV5-6; cdr3_aa: CASSLRTSETQYF; cdr3_nt: TGTGCCAGCAGCTTGCGGACTTCTGAGACCCAGTACTTC
j_call: TRBJ2-7; d_call: TRBD2; clone_size: NA; v_call: TRBV7-6; cdr3_aa: CASSPRLAGVHEQYF; cdr3_nt: TGTGCCAGCAGCCCGCGACTAGCGGGGGTCCACGAGCAGTACTTC
j_call: TRBJ2-5; d_call: TRBD1; clone_size: NA; v_call: TRBV29-1; cdr3_aa: CSAGQGQETQYF; cdr3_nt: TGCAGCGCTGGACAGGGACAAGAGACCCAGTACTTC
j_call: TRBJ1-2; d_call: TRBD1; clone_size: NA; v_call: TRBV9; cdr3_aa: CASSVAGEMGTGYYTF; cdr3_nt: TGTGCCAGCAGCGTAGCGGGGGAGATGGGGACAGGTTACTACACCTTC
j_call: TRBJ2-1; d_call: TRBD2; clone_size: NA; v_call: TRBV7-2; cdr3_aa: CASSLARGGAGEQFF; cdr3_nt: TGTGCCAGCAGCTTAGCTCGCGGGGGGGCGGGTGAGCAGTTCTTC
j_call: TRBJ1-3; d_call: NA; clone_size: NA; v_call: TRBV9; cdr3_aa: CASSVGSGNTIYF; cdr3_nt: TGTGCCAGCTCGGTCGGCTCTGGAAACACCATATATTTT
j_call: TRBJ2-2; d_call: NA; clone_size: NA; v_call: TRBV7-2; cdr3_aa: CASSLDPGTGELFF; cdr3_nt: TGTGCCAGCAGCTTAGATCCGGGGACCGGGGAGCTGTTTTTT
j_call: TRBJ2-5; d_call: NA; clone_size: NA; v_call: TRBV5-1; cdr3_aa: CASSLAETQYF; cdr3_nt: TGCGCCAGCAGCTTGGCGGAGACCCAGTACTTC
j_call: TRBJ1-6; d_call: NA; clone_size: many; v_call: TRBV4-1; cdr3_aa: CASSQVLTQGSGSPLHF; cdr3_nt: TGCGCCAGCAGCCAGGTCCTTACACAGGGCTCGGGGTCACCCCTCCACTTT
j_call: TRBJ1-6; d_call: NA; clone_size: NA; v_call: TRBV19; cdr3_aa: CASSGGKGLYNSPLHF; cdr3_nt: TGTGCCAGTAGTGGCGGGAAAGGCCTTTATAATTCACCCCTCCACTTT
j_call: TRBJ2-7; d_call: TRBD2; clone_size: few; v_call: TRBV2; cdr3_aa: CASRAGGLSYEQYF; cdr3_nt: TGTGCCAGCAGGGCGGGGGGCCTCTCCTACGAGCAGTACTTC
j_call: TRBJ1-6; d_call: NA; clone_size: few; v_call: TRBV7-9; cdr3_aa: CASSLYRSDNSPLHF; cdr3_nt: TGTGCCAGCAGCTTATACAGGAGTGATAATTCACCCCTCCACTTT
j_call: TRBJ1-5; d_call: NA; clone_size: once; v_call: TRBV19; cdr3_aa: CASNVAGQPQHF; cdr3_nt: TGTGCCAGTAATGTGGCGGGTCAGCCCCAGCATTTT
j_call: TRBJ1-1; d_call: TRBD1; clone_size: NA; v_call: TRBV10-3; cdr3_aa: CAISESKQGDTEAFF; cdr3_nt: TGTGCCATCAGTGAGTCTAAACAGGGGGATACTGAAGCTTTCTTT
j_call: TRBJ2-5; d_call: TRBD2; clone_size: NA; v_call: TRBV2; cdr3_aa: CASSYIAGGPETQYF; cdr3_nt: TGTGCCAGCAGTTACATAGCGGGGGGGCCTGAGACCCAGTACTTC
j_call: TRBJ2-7; d_call: NA; clone_size: NA; v_call: TRBV28; cdr3_aa: CASSLERRRSYEQYF; cdr3_nt: TGTGCCAGCAGTTTAGAGCGGCGACGATCCTACGAGCAGTACTTC
j_call: TRBJ1-4; d_call: NA; clone_size: NA; v_call: TRBV3-1/TRBV3-2; cdr3_aa: CASSHGAATNEKLFF; cdr3_nt: TGTGCCAGCAGCCATGGGGCCGCAACTAATGAAAAACTGTTTTTT
j_call: TRBJ1-1; d_call: NA; clone_size: NA; v_call: TRBV12-3/TRBV12-4; cdr3_aa: CASSFPGDTEAFF; cdr3_nt: TGTGCCAGCAGTTTCCCCGGTGACACTGAAGCTTTCTTT
j_call: TRBJ2-7; d_call: TRBD2; clone_size: NA; v_call: TRBV4-3; cdr3_aa: CASSRGLAGGPNWEQYF; cdr3_nt: TGCGCCAGCAGCAGGGGACTAGCGGGGGGGCCTAATTGGGAGCAGTACTTC
j_call: TRBJ2-7; d_call: TRBD2; clone_size: NA; v_call: TRBV18; cdr3_aa: CASSSGGAGYEQYF; cdr3_nt: TGTGCCAGCTCCTCGGGAGGGGCTGGTTACGAGCAGTACTTC
j_call: TRBJ1-2; d_call: NA; clone_size: NA; v_call: TRBV5-6; cdr3_aa: CASSLVARQYGYTF; cdr3_nt: TGTGCCAGCAGCTTAGTTGCCAGGCAATATGGCTACACCTTC
j_call: TRBJ2-2; d_call: NA; clone_size: NA; v_call: TRBV3-1/TRBV3-2; cdr3_aa: CASSQVPGDRTGELFF; cdr3_nt: TGTGCCAGCAGCCAAGTTCCGGGGGATAGGACCGGGGAGCTGTTTTTT
j_call: TRBJ1-4; d_call: NA; clone_size: NA; v_call: TRBV7-8; cdr3_aa: CASSLSQEGKLFF; cdr3_nt: TGTGCCAGCAGCTTAAGTCAGGAGGGGAAACTGTTTTTT
j_call: TRBJ1-6; d_call: NA; clone_size: once; v_call: TRBV5-1; cdr3_aa: CASRGETPNSPLHF; cdr3_nt: TGCGCCAGCAGGGGAGAGACACCTAATTCACCCCTCCACTTT
j_call: TRBJ2-2; d_call: NA; clone_size: NA; v_call: TRBV12-5; cdr3_aa: CASGLETGGTGELFF; cdr3_nt: TGTGCTAGTGGTTTGGAAACCGGGGGCACCGGGGAGCTGTTTTTT
j_call: TRBJ1-1; d_call: TRBD1; clone_size: NA; v_call: TRBV10-3; cdr3_aa: CAISTGANTEAFF; cdr3_nt: TGTGCCATCAGTACAGGGGCGAACACTGAAGCTTTCTTT
j_call: TRBJ2-7; d_call: NA; clone_size: NA; v_call: TRBV11-2; cdr3_aa: CASSLKRGDRSF; cdr3_nt: TGTGCCAGCAGCTTAAAGCGCGGGGACAGAAGCTTC
j_call: TRBJ2-7; d_call: NA; clone_size: few; v_call: TRBV10-2; cdr3_aa: CASRDWDYEQYF; cdr3_nt: TGCGCCAGCAGGGACTGGGACTACGAGCAGTACTTC
j_call: TRBJ1-4; d_call: TRBD1; clone_size: NA; v_call: TRBV5-1; cdr3_aa: CASSIGQERIKLFF; cdr3_nt: TGCGCCAGCAGCATCGGACAGGAAAGGATAAAACTGTTTTTT
j_call: TRBJ1-2; d_call: TRBD1; clone_size: NA; v_call: TRBV6-5; cdr3_aa: CASSPEPGQGADTF; cdr3_nt: TGTGCCAGCAGCCCCGAACCGGGACAGGGGGCTGACACCTTC
j_call: TRBJ2-7; d_call: NA; clone_size: NA; v_call: TRBV6-1; cdr3_aa: CASSEKLGEQYF; cdr3_nt: TGTGCCAGCAGTGAAAAACTTGGCGAGCAGTACTTC
j_call: TRBJ2-7; d_call: NA; clone_size: NA; v_call: TRBV11-2; cdr3_aa: CASSPGWTYEQYF; cdr3_nt: TGTGCCAGCAGCCCCGGTTGGACTTACGAGCAGTACTTC
j_call: TRBJ2-2; d_call: NA; clone_size: NA; v_call: TRBV7-9; cdr3_aa: CASSSPPGASNTGELFF; cdr3_nt: TGTGCCAGCAGCTCCCCTCCGGGAGCCTCGAACACCGGGGAGCTGTTTTTT
j_call: TRBJ1-2; d_call: TRBD1; clone_size: NA; v_call: TRBV5-1; cdr3_aa: CASSLVGTGDGYTF; cdr3_nt: TGCGCCAGCAGCTTGGTCGGGACAGGGGATGGCTACACCTTC
j_call: TRBJ2-7; d_call: NA; clone_size: NA; v_call: TRBV29-1; cdr3_aa: CSVGEQGGGEQYF; cdr3_nt: TGCAGCGTAGGGGAACAGGGAGGGGGCGAGCAGTACTTC
j_call: TRBJ1-2; d_call: NA; clone_size: NA; v_call: TRBV6-5; cdr3_aa: CASSYQASLNYGYTF; cdr3_nt: TGTGCCAGCAGTTACCAGGCCAGCCTTAACTATGGCTACACCTTC
j_call: TRBJ1-3; d_call: NA; clone_size: NA; v_call: TRBV10-3; cdr3_aa: CAISELNTFGNTIYF; cdr3_nt: TGTGCCATCAGTGAGTTAAATACTTTTGGAAACACCATATATTTT